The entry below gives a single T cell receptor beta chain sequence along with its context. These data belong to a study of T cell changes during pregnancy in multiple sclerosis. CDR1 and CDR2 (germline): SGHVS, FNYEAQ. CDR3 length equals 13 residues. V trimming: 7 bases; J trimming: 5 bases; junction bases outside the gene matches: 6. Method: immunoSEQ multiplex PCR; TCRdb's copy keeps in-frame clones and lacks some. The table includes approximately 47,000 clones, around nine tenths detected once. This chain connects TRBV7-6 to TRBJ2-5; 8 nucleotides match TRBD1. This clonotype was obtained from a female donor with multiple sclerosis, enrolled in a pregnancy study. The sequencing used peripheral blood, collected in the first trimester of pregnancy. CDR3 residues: CASIATGVETQYF. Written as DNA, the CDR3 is TGTGCCAGCATCGCGACAGGGGTGGAGACCCAGTACTTC.